This T cell receptor (beta chain) was identified during a study of T cells in Graves' hyperthyroidism and ophthalmopathy. Overall study context: Before treatment of any kind, peripheral blood was taken at initial diagnosis. Study observations and caveats: From stable hyperthyroidism, ophthalmopathy was set apart by a 13 V-J model. Appearing also in blood were most of the thyroid clonotypes expanded above 0.001.

From RNA transcripts, TCR beta CDR3 regions were amplified. A first-round RT-PCR of the TCR CDR3 used the HTBI primer set. TCRdb re-derived calls from the multiplex PCR reads in MiXCR, one entry per CDR3 protein. This sample has more than 350,000 distinct CDR3 sequences, with 12% to 15% found just once. This clonotype has a single count. Its antigen is unidentified. V lost 11 bases to trimming and J lost 6 bases; unmatched junction nucleotides: 8. Germline loops: CDR1 LNHDA, CDR2 SQIVND (reference sequence). The CDR3 covers 13 residues. Diagnosing involved the use of clinical symptoms, serum thyroxine and TRAb, thyroid ultrasound and orbital computed tomography.

This sequence originates from a woman aged 60 to 75 with Graves' ophthalmopathy. Sequencing was carried out using blood. The chain joins TRBV19 to TRBJ1-5; 9 bases align to TRBD1. The CDR3 is CASQGQGSQPQHF. The CDR3 region has the DNA TGTGCCTCCCAAGGACAGGGGAGTCAGCCCCAGCATTTT.